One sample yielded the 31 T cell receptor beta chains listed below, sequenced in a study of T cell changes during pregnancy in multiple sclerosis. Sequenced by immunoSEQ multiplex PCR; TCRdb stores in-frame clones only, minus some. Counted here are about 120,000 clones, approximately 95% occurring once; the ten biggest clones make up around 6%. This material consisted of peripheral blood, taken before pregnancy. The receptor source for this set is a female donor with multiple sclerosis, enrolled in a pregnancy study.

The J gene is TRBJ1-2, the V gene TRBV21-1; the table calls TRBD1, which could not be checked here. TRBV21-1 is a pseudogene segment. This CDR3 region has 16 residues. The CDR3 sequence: CASSKRGQGFPYGYTF. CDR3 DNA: TGTGCCAGCAGCAAAAGAGGACAGGGGTTTCCCTATGGCTACACCTTC.

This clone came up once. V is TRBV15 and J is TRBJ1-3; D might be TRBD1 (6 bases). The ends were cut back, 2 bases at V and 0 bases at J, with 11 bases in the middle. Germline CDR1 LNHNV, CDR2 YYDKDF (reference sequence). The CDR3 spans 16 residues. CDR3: CATSRRPDSSGNTIYF. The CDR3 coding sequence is TGTGCCACCAGCAGACGCCCGGACAGCTCTGGAAACACCATATATTTT.

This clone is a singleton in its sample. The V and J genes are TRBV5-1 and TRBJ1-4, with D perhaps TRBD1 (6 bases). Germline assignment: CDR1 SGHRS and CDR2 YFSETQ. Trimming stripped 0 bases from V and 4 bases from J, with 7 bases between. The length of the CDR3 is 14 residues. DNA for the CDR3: TGCGCCAGCAGCTTGGAAGGGGGTAATGAAAAACTGTTTTTT. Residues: CASSLEGGNEKLFF.

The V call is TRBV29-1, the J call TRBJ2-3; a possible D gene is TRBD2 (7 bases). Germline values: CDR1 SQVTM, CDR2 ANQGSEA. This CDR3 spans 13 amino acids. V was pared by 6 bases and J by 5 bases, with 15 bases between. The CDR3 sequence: CSVGRGAKDTQYF. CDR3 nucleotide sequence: TGCAGCGTAGGCCGGGGGGCAAAAGATACGCAGTATTTT.

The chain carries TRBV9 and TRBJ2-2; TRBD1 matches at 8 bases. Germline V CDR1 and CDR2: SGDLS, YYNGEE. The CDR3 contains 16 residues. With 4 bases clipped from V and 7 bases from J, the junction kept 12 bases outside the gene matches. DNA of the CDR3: TGTGCCAGCAGCCTCGGACAGGGAGAGGCCGGCGGGGAGCTGTTTTTT. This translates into CASSLGQGEAGGELFF.

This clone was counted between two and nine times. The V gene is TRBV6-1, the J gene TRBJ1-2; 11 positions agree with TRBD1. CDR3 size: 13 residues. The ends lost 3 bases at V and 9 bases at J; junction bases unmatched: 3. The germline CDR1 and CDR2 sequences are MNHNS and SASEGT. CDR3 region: CASSDRDRGSYTF. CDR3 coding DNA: TGTGCCAGCAGTGACCGGGACAGGGGGAGCTACACCTTC.

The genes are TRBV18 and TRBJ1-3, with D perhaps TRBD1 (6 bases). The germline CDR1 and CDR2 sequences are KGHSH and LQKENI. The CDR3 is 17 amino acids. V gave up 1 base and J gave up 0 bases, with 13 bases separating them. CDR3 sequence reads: CASSPRDAGDSGNTIYF. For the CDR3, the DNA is TGTGCCAGCTCACCACGGGACGCAGGGGACTCTGGAAACACCATATATTTT.

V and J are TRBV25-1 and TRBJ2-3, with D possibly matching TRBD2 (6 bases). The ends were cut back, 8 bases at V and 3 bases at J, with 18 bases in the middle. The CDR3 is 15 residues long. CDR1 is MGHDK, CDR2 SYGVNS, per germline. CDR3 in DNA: TGTGCCAGCTACTCTAGTGCCGGGAGTACAGATACGCAGTATTTT. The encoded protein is CASYSSAGSTDTQYF. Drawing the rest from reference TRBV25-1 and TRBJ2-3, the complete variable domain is EADIYQTPRYLVIGTGKKITLECSQTMGHDKMYWYQQDPGMELHLIHYSYGVNSTEKGDLSSESTVSRIRTEHFPLTLESARPSHTSQYLCASYSSAGSTDTQYFGPGTRLTVL.

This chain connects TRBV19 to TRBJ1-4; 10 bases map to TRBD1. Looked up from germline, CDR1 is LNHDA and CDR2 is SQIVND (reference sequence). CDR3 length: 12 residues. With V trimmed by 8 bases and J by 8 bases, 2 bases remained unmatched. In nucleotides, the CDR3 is TGTGCCAGTGGACAGGGGGACGAAAAACTGTTTTTT. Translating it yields CASGQGDEKLFF.

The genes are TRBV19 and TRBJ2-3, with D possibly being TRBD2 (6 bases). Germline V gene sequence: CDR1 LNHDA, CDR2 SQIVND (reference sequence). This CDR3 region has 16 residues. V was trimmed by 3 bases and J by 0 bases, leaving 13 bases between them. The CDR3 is CASSMVVGGSTDTQYF. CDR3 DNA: TGTGCCAGTAGTATGGTAGTCGGGGGTAGCACAGATACGCAGTATTTT.

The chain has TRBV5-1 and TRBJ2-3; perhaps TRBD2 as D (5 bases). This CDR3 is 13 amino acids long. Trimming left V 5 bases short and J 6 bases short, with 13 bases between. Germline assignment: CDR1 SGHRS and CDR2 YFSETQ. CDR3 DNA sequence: TGCGCCAGCAGAAGGGAGCCTTGGGATACGCAGTATTTT. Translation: CASRREPWDTQYF.

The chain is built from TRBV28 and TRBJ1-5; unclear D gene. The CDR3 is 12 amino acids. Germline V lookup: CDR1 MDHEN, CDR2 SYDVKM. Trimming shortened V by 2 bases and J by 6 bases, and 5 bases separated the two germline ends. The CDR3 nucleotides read TGTGCCAGCAGTTTACGAGGTCAGCCCCAGCATTTT. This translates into CASSLRGQPQHF.

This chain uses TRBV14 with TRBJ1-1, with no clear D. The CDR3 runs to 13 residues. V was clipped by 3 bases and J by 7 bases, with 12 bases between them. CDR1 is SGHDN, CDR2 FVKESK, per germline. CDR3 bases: TGTGCCAGCAGCCAGAGTTGGGCGAGTGAAGCTTTCTTT. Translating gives CASSQSWASEAFF.

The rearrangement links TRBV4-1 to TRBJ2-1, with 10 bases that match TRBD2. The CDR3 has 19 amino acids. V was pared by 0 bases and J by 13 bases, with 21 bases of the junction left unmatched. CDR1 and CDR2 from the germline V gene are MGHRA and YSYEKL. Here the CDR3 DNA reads TGCGCCAGCAGCCAAGAAGCAGGGGGAGCGGGAGGGCCCCAATGGAACCAGTTCTTC. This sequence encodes CASSQEAGGAGGPQWNQFF.

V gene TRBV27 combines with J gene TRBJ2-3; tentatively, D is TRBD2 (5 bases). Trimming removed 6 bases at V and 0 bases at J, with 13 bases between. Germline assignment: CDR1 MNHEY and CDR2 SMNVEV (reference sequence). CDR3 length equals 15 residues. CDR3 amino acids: CASSLLGASTDTQYF. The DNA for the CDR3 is TGTGCCAGCAGCCTACTAGGTGCTAGCACAGATACGCAGTATTTT.

The CDR3 DNA sequence: TGTGCCAGCAGGCCACTAGTCCAAGAGACCCAGTACTTC. Translating it yields CASRPLVQETQYF. V gene TRBV6-5 combines with J gene TRBJ2-5, with D maybe TRBD2 (5 bases). V was clipped by 6 bases and J by 1 base, with 9 bases between them. This CDR3 is 13 amino acids long. Germline assignment: CDR1 MNHEY and CDR2 SVGAGI.

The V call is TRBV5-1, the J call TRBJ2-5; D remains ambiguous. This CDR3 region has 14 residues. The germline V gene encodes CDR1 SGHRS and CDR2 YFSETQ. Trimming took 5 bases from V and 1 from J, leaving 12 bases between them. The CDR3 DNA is TGCGCCAGCAGTATCCCTTGGAGCCAAGAGACCCAGTACTTC. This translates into CASSIPWSQETQYF.

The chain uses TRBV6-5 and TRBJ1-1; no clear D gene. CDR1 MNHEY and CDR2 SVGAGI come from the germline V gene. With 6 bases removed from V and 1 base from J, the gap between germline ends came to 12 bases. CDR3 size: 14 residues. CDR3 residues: CASSYRGGNTEAFF. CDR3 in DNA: TGTGCCAGCAGCTACCGTGGAGGGAACACTGAAGCTTTCTTT.

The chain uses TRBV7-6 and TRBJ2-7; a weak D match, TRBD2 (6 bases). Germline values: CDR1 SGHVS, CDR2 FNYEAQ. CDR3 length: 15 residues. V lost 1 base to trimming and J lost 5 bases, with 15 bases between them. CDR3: CASSLGPRAGNEQYF. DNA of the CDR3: TGTGCCAGCAGCTTAGGGCCCAGGGCGGGAAACGAGCAGTACTTC.

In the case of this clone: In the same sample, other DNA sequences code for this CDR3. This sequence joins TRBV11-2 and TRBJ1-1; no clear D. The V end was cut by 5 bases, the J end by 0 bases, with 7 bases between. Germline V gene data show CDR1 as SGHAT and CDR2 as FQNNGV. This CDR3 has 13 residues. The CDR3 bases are TGTGCCAGCAGCCCCAATTTGAACACTGAAGCTTTCTTT. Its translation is CASSPNLNTEAFF.

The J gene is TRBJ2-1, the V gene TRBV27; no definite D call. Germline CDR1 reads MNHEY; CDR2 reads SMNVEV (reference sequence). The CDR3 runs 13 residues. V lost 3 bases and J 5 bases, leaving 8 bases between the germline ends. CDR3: CASSFVADNEQFF. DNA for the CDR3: TGTGCCAGCAGTTTTGTAGCTGACAATGAGCAGTTCTTC.

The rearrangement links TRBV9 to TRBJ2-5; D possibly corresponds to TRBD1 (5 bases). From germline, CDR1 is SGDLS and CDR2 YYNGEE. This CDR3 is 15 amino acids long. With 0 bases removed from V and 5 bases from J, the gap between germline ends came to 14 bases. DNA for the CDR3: TGTGCCAGCAGCGTAGGCCCAGGGTCGGGTGAGACCCAGTACTTC. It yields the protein CASSVGPGSGETQYF.

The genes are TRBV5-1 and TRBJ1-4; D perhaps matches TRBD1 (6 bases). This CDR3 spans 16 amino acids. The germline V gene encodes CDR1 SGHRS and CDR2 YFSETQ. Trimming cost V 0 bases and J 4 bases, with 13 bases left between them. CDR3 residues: CASSLAGGRGNEKLFF. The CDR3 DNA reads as TGCGCCAGCAGCTTGGCTGGGGGCAGGGGTAATGAAAAACTGTTTTTT.

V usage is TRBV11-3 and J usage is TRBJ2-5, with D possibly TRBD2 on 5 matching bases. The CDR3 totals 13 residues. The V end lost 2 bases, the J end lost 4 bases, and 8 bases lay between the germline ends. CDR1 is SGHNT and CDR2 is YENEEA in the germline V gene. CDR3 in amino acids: CASSLSGGETQYF. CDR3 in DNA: TGTGCCAGCAGCTTAAGCGGCGGAGAGACCCAGTACTTC.

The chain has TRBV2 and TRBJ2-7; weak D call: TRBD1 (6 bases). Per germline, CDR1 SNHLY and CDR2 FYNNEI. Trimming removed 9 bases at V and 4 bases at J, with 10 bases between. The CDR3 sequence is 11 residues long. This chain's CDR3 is CASGRGYEQYF. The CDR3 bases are TGTGCCAGTGGTAGGGGGTACGAGCAGTACTTC. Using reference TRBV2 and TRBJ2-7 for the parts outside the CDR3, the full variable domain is EPEVTQTPSHQVTQMGQEVILRCVPISNHLYFYWYRQILGQKVEFLVSFYNNEISEKSEIFDDQFSVERPDGSNFTLKIRSTKLEDSAMYFCASGRGYEQYFGPGTRLTVT.

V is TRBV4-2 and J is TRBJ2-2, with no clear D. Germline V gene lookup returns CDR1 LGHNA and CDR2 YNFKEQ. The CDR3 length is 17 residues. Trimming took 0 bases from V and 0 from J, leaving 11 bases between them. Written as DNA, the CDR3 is TGTGCCAGCAGCCAAGATAAAACCGCAGCGAACACCGGGGAGCTGTTTTTT. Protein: CASSQDKTAANTGELFF.

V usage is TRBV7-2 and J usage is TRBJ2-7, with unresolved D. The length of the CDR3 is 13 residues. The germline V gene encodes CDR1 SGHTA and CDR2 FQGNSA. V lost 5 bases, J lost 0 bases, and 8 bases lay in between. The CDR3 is CASSPSVSYEQYF. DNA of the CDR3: TGTGCCAGCAGCCCTTCTGTCTCCTACGAGCAGTACTTC.

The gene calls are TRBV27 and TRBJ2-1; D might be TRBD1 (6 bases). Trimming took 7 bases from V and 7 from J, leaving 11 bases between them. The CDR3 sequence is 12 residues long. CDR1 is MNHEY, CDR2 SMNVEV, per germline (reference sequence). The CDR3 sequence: CASKSQGNEQFF. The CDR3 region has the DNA TGTGCCAGCAAGTCCCAGGGGAATGAGCAGTTCTTC.

The CDR3 sequence is CASSLGRAGTGELFF. The CDR3 nucleotides read TGCGCCAGCAGCTTGGGGAGGGCCGGCACCGGGGAGCTGTTTTTT. This chain joins TRBV5-1 and TRBJ2-2; maybe TRBD2 (6 bases). The CDR3 loop spans 15 amino acids. Deletions cut 0 bases from V and 4 bases from J, with 10 bases between. Per germline, CDR1 SGHRS and CDR2 YFSETQ.

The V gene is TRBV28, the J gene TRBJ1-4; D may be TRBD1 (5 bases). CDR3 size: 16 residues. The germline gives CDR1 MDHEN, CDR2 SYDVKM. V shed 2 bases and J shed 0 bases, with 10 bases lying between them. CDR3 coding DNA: TGTGCCAGCAGTTTACTCGGGGGGTCAACTAATGAAAAACTGTTTTTT. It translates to CASSLLGGSTNEKLFF.

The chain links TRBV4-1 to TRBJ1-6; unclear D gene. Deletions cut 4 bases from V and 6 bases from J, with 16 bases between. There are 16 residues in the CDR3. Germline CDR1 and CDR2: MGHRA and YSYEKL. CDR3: CASSRLSEGRNSPLHF. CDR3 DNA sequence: TGCGCCAGCAGCCGCCTAAGTGAGGGCCGTAATTCACCCCTCCACTTT.